This TCR beta chain was sequenced for a study of CD8 T cells in Susac syndrome. The sequenced target, TCR beta, came from blood CD8+ and CD4+ T cells. Controls comprised healthy donors matched for age and sex. TEMRA cells were enriched by FACS, and CD4+ and CD8+ T cells were negatively isolated. With random hexamers, reverse transcription was performed on roughly 0.5 to 1 ug of RNA. A multiplex approach, immunoSEQ multiplex PCR, amplified TCR beta CDR3 across 54 Vbeta and 13 Jbeta. TCRdb redid the calling of the immunoSEQ multiplex PCR reads with MiXCR, one entry per CDR3 protein. Of approximately 150,000 distinct CDR3 sequences listed, approximately 93% are singletons. The material sequenced was CD4+ T cells from PBMCs. This clonotype was obtained from a human donor in good health.

The DNA of the CDR3 is TGCGCCAGCAGCTTGGTCGGGACTAGCGGGAAGGATACGCAGTATTTT. Its protein product is CASSLVGTSGKDTQYF. This sequence joins TRBV5-1 and TRBJ2-3, with TRBD2 matching over 13 bases. CDR3 length equals 16 residues. The germline gives CDR1 SGHRS, CDR2 YFSETQ. J lost 6 bases, V lost 0 bases, and 4 bases had no gene match.